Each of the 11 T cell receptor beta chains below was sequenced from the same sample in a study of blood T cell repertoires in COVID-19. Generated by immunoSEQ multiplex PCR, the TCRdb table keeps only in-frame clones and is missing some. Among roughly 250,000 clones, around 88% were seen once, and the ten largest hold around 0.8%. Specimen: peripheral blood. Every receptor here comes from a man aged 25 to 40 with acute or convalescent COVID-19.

CDR3 nucleotides: TGCGCCAGCTCAGGGTACCGAAGCTCCTACAATGAGCAGTTCTTC. Protein product: CASSGYRSSYNEQFF. V and J are TRBV4-1 and TRBJ2-1; a possible D gene is TRBD1 (5 bases). This CDR3 is 15 amino acids long. V gave up 8 bases and J gave up 0 bases, with 14 bases separating them. Germline-derived CDR1 and CDR2 are MGHRA and YSYEKL.

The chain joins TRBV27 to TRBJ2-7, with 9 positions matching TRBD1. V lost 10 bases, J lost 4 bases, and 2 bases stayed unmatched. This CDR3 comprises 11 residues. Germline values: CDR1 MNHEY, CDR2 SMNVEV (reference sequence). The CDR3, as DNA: TGTGCCATCGGACAGGGGTACGAGCAGTACTTC. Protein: CAIGQGYEQYF.

CDR3 amino acids: CAWSRQPNQPQHF. In DNA, the CDR3 is TGTGCCTGGAGCCGACAGCCCAATCAGCCCCAGCATTTT. The V and J genes are TRBV30 and TRBJ1-5; D may be TRBD1 (5 bases). V was shortened by 3 bases and J by 3 bases, with 9 bases between the two germline ends. The germline V gene encodes CDR1 GTSNPN and CDR2 SVGIG (reference sequence). This CDR3 is 13 amino acids long.

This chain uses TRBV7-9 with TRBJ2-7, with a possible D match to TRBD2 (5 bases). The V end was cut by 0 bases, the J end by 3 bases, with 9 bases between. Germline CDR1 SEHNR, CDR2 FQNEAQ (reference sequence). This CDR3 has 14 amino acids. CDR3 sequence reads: CASSLAERVYEQYF. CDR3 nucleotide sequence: TGTGCCAGCAGCTTAGCGGAGAGGGTCTACGAGCAGTACTTC.

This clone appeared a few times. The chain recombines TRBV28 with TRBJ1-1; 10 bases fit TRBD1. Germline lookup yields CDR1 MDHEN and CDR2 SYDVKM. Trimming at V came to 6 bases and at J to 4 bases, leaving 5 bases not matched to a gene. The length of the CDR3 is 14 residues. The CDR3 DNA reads TGTGCCAGCAGAAAGACAGGGGGCTTCACTGAAGCTTTCTTT. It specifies CASRKTGGFTEAFF.

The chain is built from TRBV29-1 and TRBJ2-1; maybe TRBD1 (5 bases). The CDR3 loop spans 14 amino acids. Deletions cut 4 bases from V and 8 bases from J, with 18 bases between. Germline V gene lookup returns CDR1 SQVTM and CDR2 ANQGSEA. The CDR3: CSVVGALNGDEQFF. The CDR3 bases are TGCAGCGTTGTAGGGGCGCTTAACGGCGATGAGCAGTTCTTC.

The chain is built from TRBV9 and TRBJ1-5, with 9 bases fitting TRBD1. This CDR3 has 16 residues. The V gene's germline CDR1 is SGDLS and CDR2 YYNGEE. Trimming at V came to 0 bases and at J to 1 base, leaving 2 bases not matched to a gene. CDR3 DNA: TGTGCCAGCAGCGTAGGGGACAGGGTCAGCAATCAGCCCCAGCATTTT. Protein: CASSVGDRVSNQPQHF. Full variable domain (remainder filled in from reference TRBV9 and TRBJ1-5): DSGVTQTPKHLITATGQRVTLRCSPRSGDLSVYWYQQSLDQGLQFLIQYYNGEERAKGNILERFSAQQFPDLHSELNLSSLELGDSALYFCASSVGDRVSNQPQHFGDGTRLSIL.

CDR3 sequence: CASSSGLLETQYF. The CDR3 DNA sequence: TGTGCCAGCTCATCGGGACTCTTAGAGACCCAGTACTTC. The chain links TRBV18 to TRBJ2-5; D is perhaps TRBD2 (6 bases). The germline V and J ends were trimmed by 5 bases and 4 bases, with 11 bases remaining between them. CDR1 and CDR2 (germline): KGHSH, LQKENI. The CDR3 is made up of 13 amino acids. Filled out from reference TRBV18 and TRBJ2-5, the complete variable domain reads NAGVMQNPRHLVRRRGQEARLRCSPMKGHSHVYWYRQLPEEGLKFMVYLQKENIIDESGMPKERFSAEFPKEGPSILRIQQVVRGDSAAYFCASSSGLLETQYFGPGTRLLVL.

Here the CDR3 DNA reads TGCAGCGACAGGACTAGCGGGAGTGGAGATACGCAGTATTTT. Residues: CSDRTSGSGDTQYF. The chain recombines TRBV29-1 with TRBJ2-3, with 13 nucleotides matching TRBD2. CDR1 and CDR2 from the germline V gene are SQVTM and ANQGSEA. After removal of 7 bases from V and 5 bases from J, the junction contained 6 bases not matched to a gene. The CDR3 runs to 14 residues.

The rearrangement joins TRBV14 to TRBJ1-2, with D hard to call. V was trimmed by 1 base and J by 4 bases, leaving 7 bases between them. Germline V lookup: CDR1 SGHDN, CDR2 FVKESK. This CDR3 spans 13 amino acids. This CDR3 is CASSQVQTYGYTF. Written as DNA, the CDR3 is TGTGCCAGCAGCCAAGTACAGACCTATGGCTACACCTTC.

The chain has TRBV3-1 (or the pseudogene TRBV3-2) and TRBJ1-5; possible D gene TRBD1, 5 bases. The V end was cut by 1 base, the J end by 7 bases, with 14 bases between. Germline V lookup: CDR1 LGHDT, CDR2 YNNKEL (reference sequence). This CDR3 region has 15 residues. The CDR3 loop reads CASSQGRPGEQPQHF. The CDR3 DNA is TGTGCCAGCAGCCAAGGAAGGCCGGGGGAGCAGCCCCAGCATTTT.